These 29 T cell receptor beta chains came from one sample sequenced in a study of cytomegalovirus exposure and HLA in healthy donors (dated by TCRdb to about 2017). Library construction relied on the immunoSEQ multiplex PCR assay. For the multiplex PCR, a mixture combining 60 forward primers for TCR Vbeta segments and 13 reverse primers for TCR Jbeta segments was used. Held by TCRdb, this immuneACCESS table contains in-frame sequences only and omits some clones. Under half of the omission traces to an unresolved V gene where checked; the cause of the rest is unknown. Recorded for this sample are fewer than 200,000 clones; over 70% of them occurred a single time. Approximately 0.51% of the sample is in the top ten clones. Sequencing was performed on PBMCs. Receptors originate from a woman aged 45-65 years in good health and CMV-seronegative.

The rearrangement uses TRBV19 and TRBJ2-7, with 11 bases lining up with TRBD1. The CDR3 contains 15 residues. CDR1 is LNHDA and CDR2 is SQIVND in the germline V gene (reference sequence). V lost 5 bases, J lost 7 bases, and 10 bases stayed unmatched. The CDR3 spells CASSSDRGLTQEQYF. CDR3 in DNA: TGTGCCAGTAGTTCGGACAGGGGGCTTACACAGGAGCAGTACTTC. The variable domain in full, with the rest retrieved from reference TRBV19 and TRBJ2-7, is DGGITQSPKYLFRKEGQNVTLSCEQNLNHDAMYWYRQDPGQGLRLIYYSQIVNDFQKGDIAEGYSVSREKKESFPLTVTSAQKNPTAFYLCASSSDRGLTQEQYFGPGTRLTVT.

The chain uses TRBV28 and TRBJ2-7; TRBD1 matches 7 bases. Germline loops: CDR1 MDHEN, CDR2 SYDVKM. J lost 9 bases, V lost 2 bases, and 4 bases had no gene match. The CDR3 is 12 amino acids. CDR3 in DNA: TGTGCCAGCAGTTTAAGACAGGGACGGCAGTACTTC. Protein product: CASSLRQGRQYF.

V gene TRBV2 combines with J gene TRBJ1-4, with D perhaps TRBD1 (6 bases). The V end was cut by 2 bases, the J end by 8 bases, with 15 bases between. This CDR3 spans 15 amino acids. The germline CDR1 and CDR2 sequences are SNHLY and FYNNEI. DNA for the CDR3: TGTGCCAGCAGTGAATTACGGGCAGGGGAGGAAAAACTGTTTTTT. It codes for CASSELRAGEEKLFF.

DNA for the CDR3: TGTGCCAGCAGCTTGGATGGGAGGACACCCCTCCACTTT. It translates to CASSLDGRTPLHF. The chain joins TRBV5-6 to TRBJ1-6; D not certain. V was cut by 0 bases and J by 11 bases, with 9 bases left in between. This CDR3 is built from 13 residues. The germline V gene encodes CDR1 SGHDT and CDR2 YYEEEE. Full variable domain (remainder filled in from reference TRBV5-6 and TRBJ1-6): DAGVTQSPTHLIKTRGQQVTLRCSPKSGHDTVSWYQQALGQGPQFIFQYYEEEERQRGNFPDRFSGHQFPNYSSELNVNALLLGDSALYLCASSLDGRTPLHFGNGTRLTVT.

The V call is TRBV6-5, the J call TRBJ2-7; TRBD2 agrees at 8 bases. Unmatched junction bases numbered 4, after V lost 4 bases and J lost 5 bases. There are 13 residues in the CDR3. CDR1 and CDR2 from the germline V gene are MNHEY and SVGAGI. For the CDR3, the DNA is TGTGCCAGCAGTTTCCGGGGGGGCGACGAGCAGTACTTC. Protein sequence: CASSFRGGDEQYF.

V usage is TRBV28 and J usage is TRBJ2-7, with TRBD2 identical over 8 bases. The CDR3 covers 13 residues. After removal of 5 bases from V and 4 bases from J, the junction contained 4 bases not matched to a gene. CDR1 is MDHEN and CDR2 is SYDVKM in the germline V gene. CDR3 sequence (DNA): TGTGCCAGCAGTAGACTAGCGAGTTACGAGCAGTACTTC. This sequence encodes CASSRLASYEQYF.

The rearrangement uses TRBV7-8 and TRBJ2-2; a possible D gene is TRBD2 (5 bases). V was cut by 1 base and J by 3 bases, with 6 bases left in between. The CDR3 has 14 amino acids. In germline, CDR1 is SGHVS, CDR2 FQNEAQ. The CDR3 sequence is CASSLVRDTGELFF. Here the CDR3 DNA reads TGTGCCAGCAGCTTAGTGCGGGACACCGGGGAGCTGTTTTTT.

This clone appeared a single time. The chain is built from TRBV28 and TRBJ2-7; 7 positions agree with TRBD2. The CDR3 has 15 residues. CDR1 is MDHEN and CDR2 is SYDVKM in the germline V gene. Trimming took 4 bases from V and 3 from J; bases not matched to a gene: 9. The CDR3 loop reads CASSSGGGRNYEQYF. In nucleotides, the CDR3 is TGTGCCAGCAGTTCCGGCGGGGGAAGAAACTACGAGCAGTACTTC.

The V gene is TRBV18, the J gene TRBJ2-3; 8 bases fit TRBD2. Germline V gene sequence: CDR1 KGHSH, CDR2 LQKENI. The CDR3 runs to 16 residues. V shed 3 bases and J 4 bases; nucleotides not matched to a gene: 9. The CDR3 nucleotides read TGTGCCAGCTCACCCCCACCAGCGGGAGTGGCAGATACGCAGTATTTT. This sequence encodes CASSPPPAGVADTQYF. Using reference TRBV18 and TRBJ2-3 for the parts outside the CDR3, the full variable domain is NAGVMQNPRHLVRRRGQEARLRCSPMKGHSHVYWYRQLPEEGLKFMVYLQKENIIDESGMPKERFSAEFPKEGPSILRIQQVVRGDSAAYFCASSPPPAGVADTQYFGPGTRLTVL.

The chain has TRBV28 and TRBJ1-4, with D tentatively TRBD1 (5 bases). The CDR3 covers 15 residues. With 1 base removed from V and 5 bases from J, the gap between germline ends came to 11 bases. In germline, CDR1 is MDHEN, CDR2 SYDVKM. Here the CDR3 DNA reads TGTGCCAGCAGTTTATTCCAGGGTCGGAATGAAAAACTGTTTTTT. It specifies CASSLFQGRNEKLFF.

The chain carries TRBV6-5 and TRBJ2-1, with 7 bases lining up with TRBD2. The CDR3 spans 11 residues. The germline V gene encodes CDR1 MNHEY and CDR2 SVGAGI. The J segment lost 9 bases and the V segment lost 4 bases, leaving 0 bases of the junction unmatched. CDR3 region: CASSSGGEQFF. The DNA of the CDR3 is TGTGCCAGCAGTTCGGGGGGTGAGCAGTTCTTC.

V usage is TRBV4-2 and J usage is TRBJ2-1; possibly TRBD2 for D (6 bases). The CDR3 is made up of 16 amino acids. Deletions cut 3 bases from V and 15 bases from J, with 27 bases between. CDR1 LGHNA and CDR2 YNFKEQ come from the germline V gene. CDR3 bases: TGTGCCAGCAGCCAGCCCGGGAGTAGCGGAGGAGAGGGTCGGTTCTTC. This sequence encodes CASSQPGSSGGEGRFF.

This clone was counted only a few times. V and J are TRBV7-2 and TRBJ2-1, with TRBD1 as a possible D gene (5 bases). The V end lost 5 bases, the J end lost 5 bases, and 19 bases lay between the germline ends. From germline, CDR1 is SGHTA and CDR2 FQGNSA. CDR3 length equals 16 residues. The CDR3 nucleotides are TGTGCCAGCAGCCCCCTTCTAGGACAAACAAACAATGAGCAGTTCTTC. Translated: CASSPLLGQTNNEQFF.

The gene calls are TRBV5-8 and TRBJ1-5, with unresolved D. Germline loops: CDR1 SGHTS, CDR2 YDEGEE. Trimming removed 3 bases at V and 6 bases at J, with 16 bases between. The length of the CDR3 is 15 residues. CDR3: CASSSSGKLFQPQHF. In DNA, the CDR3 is TGTGCCAGCAGCTCCTCAGGAAAGTTGTTTCAGCCCCAGCATTTT.

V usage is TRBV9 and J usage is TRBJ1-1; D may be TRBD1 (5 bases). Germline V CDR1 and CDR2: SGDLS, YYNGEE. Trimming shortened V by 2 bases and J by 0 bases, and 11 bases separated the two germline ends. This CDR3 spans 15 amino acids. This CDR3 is CASSVGPDMNTEAFF. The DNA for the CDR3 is TGTGCCAGCAGCGTGGGGCCGGACATGAACACTGAAGCTTTCTTT.

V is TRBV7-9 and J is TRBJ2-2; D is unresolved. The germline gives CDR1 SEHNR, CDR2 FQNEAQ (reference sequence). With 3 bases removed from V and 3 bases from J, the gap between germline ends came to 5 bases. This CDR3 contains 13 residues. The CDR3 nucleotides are TGTGCCAGCAGCTTTAGTTACACCGGGGAGCTGTTTTTT. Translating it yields CASSFSYTGELFF.

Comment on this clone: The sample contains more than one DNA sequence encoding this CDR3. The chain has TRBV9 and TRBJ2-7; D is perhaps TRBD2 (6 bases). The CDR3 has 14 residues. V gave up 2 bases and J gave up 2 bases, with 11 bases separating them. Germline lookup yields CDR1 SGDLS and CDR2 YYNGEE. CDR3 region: CASSVGGAPYEQYF. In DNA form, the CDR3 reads TGTGCCAGCAGCGTTGGAGGGGCCCCCTACGAGCAGTACTTC.

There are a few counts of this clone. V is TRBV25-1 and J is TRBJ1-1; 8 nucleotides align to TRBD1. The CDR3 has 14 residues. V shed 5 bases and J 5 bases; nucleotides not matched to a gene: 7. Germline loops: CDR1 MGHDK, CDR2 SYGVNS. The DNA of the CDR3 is TGTGCCAGCAGTAATACAGGGGGTAGTACTGAAGCTTTCTTT. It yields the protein CASSNTGGSTEAFF.

The CDR3 DNA reads as TGTGCCAGCAGCGTAGACTCTAGGGGGGAGCTGTTTTTT. It encodes CASSVDSRGELFF. The genes are TRBV9 and TRBJ2-2; D is ambiguous. The CDR3 has 13 amino acids. Germline assignment: CDR1 SGDLS and CDR2 YYNGEE. V was clipped by 0 bases and J by 8 bases, with 8 bases between them.

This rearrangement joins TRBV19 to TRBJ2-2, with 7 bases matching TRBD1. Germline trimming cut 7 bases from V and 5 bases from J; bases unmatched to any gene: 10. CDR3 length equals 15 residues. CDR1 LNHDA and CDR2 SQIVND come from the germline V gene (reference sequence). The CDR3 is CASTGGVKRTGELFF. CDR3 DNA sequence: TGTGCCAGTACAGGGGGAGTAAAAAGAACCGGGGAGCTGTTTTTT.

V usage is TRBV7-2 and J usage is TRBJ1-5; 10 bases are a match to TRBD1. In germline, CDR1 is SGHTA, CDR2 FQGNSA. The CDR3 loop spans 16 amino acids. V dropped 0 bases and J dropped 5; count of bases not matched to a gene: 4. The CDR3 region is CASSLAGQGTDQPQHF. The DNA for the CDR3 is TGTGCCAGCAGCTTAGCGGGACAGGGGACCGATCAGCCCCAGCATTTT.

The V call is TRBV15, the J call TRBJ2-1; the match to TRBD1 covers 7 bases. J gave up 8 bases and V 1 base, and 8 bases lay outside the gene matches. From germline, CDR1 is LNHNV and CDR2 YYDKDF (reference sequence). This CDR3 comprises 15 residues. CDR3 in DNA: TGTGCCACCAGCAGAGCAAGGGGGCTTTGGTATGAGCAGTTCTTC. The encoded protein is CATSRARGLWYEQFF.

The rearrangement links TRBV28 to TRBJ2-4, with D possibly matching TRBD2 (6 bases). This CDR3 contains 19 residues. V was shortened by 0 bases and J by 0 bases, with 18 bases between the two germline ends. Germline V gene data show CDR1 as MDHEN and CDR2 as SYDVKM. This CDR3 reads CASSLWAGWGELAKNIQYF. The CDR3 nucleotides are TGTGCCAGCAGTTTATGGGCTGGGTGGGGGGAACTAGCCAAAAACATTCAGTACTTC.

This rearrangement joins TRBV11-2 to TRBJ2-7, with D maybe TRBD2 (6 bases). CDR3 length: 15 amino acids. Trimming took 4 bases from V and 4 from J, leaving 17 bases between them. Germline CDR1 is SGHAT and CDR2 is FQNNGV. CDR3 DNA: TGTGCCAGCAGCTACGCCCCGGGAGTCCTTTACGAGCAGTACTTC. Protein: CASSYAPGVLYEQYF.

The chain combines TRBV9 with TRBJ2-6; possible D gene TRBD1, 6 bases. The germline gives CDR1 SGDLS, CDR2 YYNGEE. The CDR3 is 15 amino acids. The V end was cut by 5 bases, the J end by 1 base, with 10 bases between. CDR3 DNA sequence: TGTGCCAGCAGTCACAGGGTTTCTGGGGCCAACGTCCTGACTTTC. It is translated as CASSHRVSGANVLTF.

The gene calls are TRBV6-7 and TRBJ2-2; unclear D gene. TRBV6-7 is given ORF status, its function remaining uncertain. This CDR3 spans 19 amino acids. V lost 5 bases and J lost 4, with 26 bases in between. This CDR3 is CASSLSPVPSPKITGELFF. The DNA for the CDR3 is TGTGCCAGCAGTCTCTCGCCGGTGCCCTCCCCGAAAATCACCGGGGAGCTGTTTTTT.

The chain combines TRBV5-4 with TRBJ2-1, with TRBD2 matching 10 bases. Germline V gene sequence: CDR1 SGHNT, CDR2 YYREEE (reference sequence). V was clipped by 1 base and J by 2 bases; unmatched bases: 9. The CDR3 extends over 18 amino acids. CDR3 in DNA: TGTGCCAGCAGCTTGAGTCTAGCGGGAGCAACCCCCTACAATGAGCAGTTCTTC. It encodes CASSLSLAGATPYNEQFF.

Here the CDR3 reads CASRTTGSVLGKLFF. The CDR3 DNA sequence: TGTGCCAGCAGAACTACAGGGTCGGTATTGGGAAAACTGTTTTTT. This chain uses TRBV2 with TRBJ1-4; perhaps TRBD1 as D (6 bases). The germline V and J ends were trimmed by 6 bases and 10 bases, with 21 bases remaining between them. The CDR3 has 15 amino acids. Germline V lookup: CDR1 SNHLY, CDR2 FYNNEI.

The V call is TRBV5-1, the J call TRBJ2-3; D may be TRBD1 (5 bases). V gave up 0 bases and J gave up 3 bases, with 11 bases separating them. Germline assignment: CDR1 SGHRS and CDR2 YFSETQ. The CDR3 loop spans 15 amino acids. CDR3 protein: CASSLVGRETDTQYF. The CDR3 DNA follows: TGCGCCAGCAGCTTGGTGGGCAGGGAAACAGATACGCAGTATTTT. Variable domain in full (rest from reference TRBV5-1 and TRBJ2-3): KAGVTQTPRYLIKTRGQQVTLSCSPISGHRSVSWYQQTPGQGLQFLFEYFSETQRNKGNFPGRFSGRQFSNSRSEMNVSTLELGDSALYLCASSLVGRETDTQYFGPGTRLTVL.